This TCR beta chain was sequenced in a study of T cell repertoires in cytomegalovirus infection. As for the study in general: In public TCR beta signatures, there were indications of both CMV infection and matching HLA type. Points from the study as a whole: CMV carriers having the relevant HLA were flagged by cumulative public TCR beta family frequency. CMV-specific TCR beta clonotypes restricted by HLA-C dominated the ex vivo response.

TCRdb itself ran the reads through MiXCR, one entry per CDR3 protein. Here the sample spans more than 400,000 distinct CDR3 sequences, approximately 25% being singletons. This clonotype came up a few times. The antigen remains unidentified. The germline gene is not matched at one end of the junction; a read error may be the cause. Germline lookup yields CDR1 SGHTA and CDR2 FQGTGA. The CDR3 extends over 15 amino acids. The sequencing sample was made of PBMCs. This TCR was recovered from a human donor in good health (CMV status not recorded). Some clones in this sample may be carry-over from other donors' samples. The V gene is TRBV7-3, the J gene TRBJ2-7, with TRBD1 identical over 10 bases. CDR3 protein: CASSLTGQGNHEQYF. DNA of the CDR3: TGTGCCAGCAGTTTAACGGGACAGGGGAATCACGAGCAGTACTTC.